The source of this TCR beta chain is a study of cytomegalovirus exposure and HLA in healthy donors. Germline V gene lookup returns CDR1 DFQATT and CDR2 SNEGSKA (reference sequence). The CDR3 totals 11 residues. V was pared by 3 bases and J by 4 bases, with 6 bases between. PCR was performed using 60 Vbeta and 13 Jbeta primers. Sequenced by immunoSEQ multiplex PCR; TCRdb stores in-frame clones only, minus some. This table has around 140,000 clones, 78% appearing once. This clone has just a few counts. The antigen is undetermined. The sample has other DNA sequences that encode this CDR3 too. Findings of the study overall: An analysis was carried out later, and it reportedly showed fewer N-insertions in an Asian-associated ancestry cluster than the roughly 670-donor mean.

V is TRBV20-1 and J is TRBJ1-1; no reliable D call. The sequencing sample was made of PBMCs. This sequence was found in a female donor in good health and CMV-seronegative. The CDR3 loop is CSASRGTEAFF. The CDR3 nucleotides are TGCAGTGCTAGTCGGGGCACTGAAGCTTTCTTT.